Below, 28 T cell receptor beta chains from the same sample are listed, as sequenced in a study of lymphopenia after photon versus proton radiotherapy. Data came from immunoSEQ multiplex PCR; TCRdb stores just in-frame clones and leaves some out. Found here are 65,000 to 90,000 clones, 85% to 95% of them singletons; the top ten hold around 2.2%. Sequencing was performed on peripheral blood, taken from a patient treated with photon-based radiotherapy. The receptor set was obtained from a woman between 40 and 50 years old with cholangiocarcinoma.

The V gene is TRBV6-6, the J gene TRBJ1-1; 7 nucleotides match TRBD1. From germline, CDR1 is MNHNY and CDR2 SVGAGI (reference sequence). The ends lost 2 bases at V and 4 bases at J; junction bases unmatched: 4. The CDR3 extends over 14 amino acids. CDR3 nucleotide sequence: TGTGCCAGCAGTTACGCAGACAGGGTCACTGAAGCTTTCTTT. It encodes CASSYADRVTEAFF.

The chain links TRBV2 to TRBJ1-4, with 10 bases fitting TRBD1. Trimming at V came to 6 bases and at J to 8 bases, leaving 9 bases not matched to a gene. Germline V CDR1 and CDR2: SNHLY, FYNNEI. The CDR3 is made up of 15 amino acids. The CDR3 here is CASRPDRGLLEKLFF. The CDR3 DNA sequence: TGTGCCAGCAGACCTGACAGGGGGCTATTGGAAAAACTGTTTTTT. Complete variable domain (other parts from reference TRBV2 and TRBJ1-4): EPEVTQTPSHQVTQMGQEVILRCVPISNHLYFYWYRQILGQKVEFLVSFYNNEISEKSEIFDDQFSVERPDGSNFTLKIRSTKLEDSAMYFCASRPDRGLLEKLFFGSGTQLSVL.

V gene TRBV7-8 combines with J gene TRBJ2-7, with 7 bases lining up with TRBD1. The CDR3 loop spans 17 amino acids. Trimming cost V 1 base and J 0 bases; bases outside gene matches: 9. The germline V gene encodes CDR1 SGHVS and CDR2 FQNEAQ. The CDR3 DNA reads as TGTGCCAGCAGCTTAGTCCTGACAGGGTCCCGCTCCTACGAGCAGTACTTC. As protein: CASSLVLTGSRSYEQYF.

The chain links TRBV5-1 to TRBJ2-5, with D perhaps TRBD2 (6 bases). CDR1 is SGHRS, CDR2 YFSETQ, per germline. Trimming took 1 base from V and 5 from J, leaving 15 bases between them. The CDR3 spans 15 residues. The CDR3 region is CASSLSSAGGETQYF. CDR3 in DNA: TGCGCCAGCAGCTTGTCTAGCGCTGGGGGGGAGACCCAGTACTTC.

This rearrangement joins TRBV7-9 to TRBJ1-1, with D possibly being TRBD1 (5 bases). Trimming shortened V by 1 base and J by 11 bases, and 11 bases separated the two germline ends. The CDR3 length is 12 residues. Per the germline V gene, CDR1 is SEHNR and CDR2 is FQNEAQ (reference sequence). This chain's CDR3 is CASSLGGGDAFF. CDR3 sequence (DNA): TGTGCCAGCAGCTTAGGCGGCGGGGACGCTTTCTTT.

The chain employs TRBV4-3 and TRBJ2-4; D unresolved. The CDR3 covers 16 residues. CDR1 is LGHNA and CDR2 is YSLEER in the germline V gene. V was cut by 4 bases and J by 2 bases, with 15 bases left in between. Here the CDR3 DNA reads TGCGCCAGCAGCCTGGGCCCCCCAGGTACCAAAAACATTCAGTACTTC. Its translation is CASSLGPPGTKNIQYF.

V usage is TRBV5-1 and J usage is TRBJ2-7; D unresolved. This CDR3 is 14 amino acids long. V lost 6 bases and J 5 bases, leaving 18 bases between the germline ends. CDR1 and CDR2 from the germline V gene are SGHRS and YFSETQ. The CDR3 DNA reads TGCGCCAGCAACCTTGCGATTGGGATCGACGAGCAGTACTTC. Translating gives CASNLAIGIDEQYF.

With respect to this clone: Its ends do not fully match the called genes, so a read error is possible. The chain carries TRBV7-7 and TRBJ2-3; 8 positions match TRBD2. The CDR3 contains 15 residues. In germline, CDR1 is SSHAT, CDR2 FNYEAQ (reference sequence). As DNA, the CDR3 is TGTGCTAGCAGCTTAGACGGCGGGGGGCCAGATACGCAGTATTTT. Translating gives CASSLDGGGPDTQYF.

The chain employs TRBV5-1 and TRBJ2-1; 12 nucleotides line up with TRBD2. CDR1 and CDR2 from the germline V gene are SGHRS and YFSETQ. The V gene end was trimmed by 3 bases and the J gene end by 9 bases; junction bases not matched to a gene: 7. This CDR3 region has 15 residues. CDR3 protein: CASSSTSGRNGEQFF. CDR3 nucleotide sequence: TGCGCCAGCAGCTCGACTAGCGGGAGAAATGGTGAGCAGTTCTTC.

The chain joins TRBV4-1 to TRBJ1-5, with D tentatively TRBD1 (5 bases). V was clipped by 4 bases and J by 4 bases, with 14 bases between them. Germline CDR1 and CDR2: MGHRA and YSYEKL. The CDR3 length is 15 residues. This chain's CDR3 is CASSPGGGGNQPQHF. The CDR3 bases are TGCGCCAGCAGCCCCGGCGGGGGAGGGAATCAGCCCCAGCATTTT.

This rearrangement joins TRBV19 to TRBJ1-1; D call uncertain. V dropped 1 base and J dropped 1 base, with 4 bases sitting between them. This CDR3 is built from 13 residues. In germline, CDR1 is LNHDA, CDR2 SQIVND (reference sequence). CDR3 bases: TGTGCCAGTAGTATAGGGGCGAACACTGAAGCTTTCTTT. Translated: CASSIGANTEAFF.

The chain links TRBV29-1 to TRBJ1-1, with D possibly matching TRBD1 (5 bases). This CDR3 is 12 amino acids long. Germline CDR1 SQVTM, CDR2 ANQGSEA. Trimming took 4 bases from V and 3 from J, leaving 9 bases between them. CDR3 residues: CSVGGGDTEAFF. CDR3 sequence (DNA): TGCAGCGTTGGCGGGGGGGACACTGAAGCTTTCTTT.

The chain uses TRBV5-1 and TRBJ2-1, with D possibly matching TRBD2 (6 bases). Between the trimmed V and J ends, which lost 5 bases and 6 bases, there was a span of 15 bases. Germline CDR1 is SGHRS and CDR2 is YFSETQ. There are 14 residues in the CDR3. The CDR3 nucleotides are TGCGCCAGCAGGGGACTCCACCAGGGCAATGAGCAGTTCTTC. Its translation is CASRGLHQGNEQFF.

This sequence joins TRBV10-1 and TRBJ2-7, with 7 bases lining up with TRBD2. The CDR3 consists of 15 residues. The V gene end was trimmed by 3 bases and the J gene end by 2 bases; junction bases not matched to a gene: 7. The germline CDR1 and CDR2 sequences are WNHNN and SYGVQD (reference sequence). The chain's CDR3 is CASSEQAGSPYEQYF. Written as DNA, the CDR3 is TGCGCCAGCAGTGAACAAGCGGGATCCCCCTACGAGCAGTACTTC.

The chain links TRBV6-1 to TRBJ2-7; the D call may be TRBD1 or TRBD2 (6 bases each). CDR3 length: 15 amino acids. Per germline, CDR1 MNHNS and CDR2 SASEGT. CDR3: CASFGGHASRYEQYF. The CDR3 nucleotides read TGTGCGAGCTTCGGGGGCCACGCGTCCCGCTACGAGCAGTACTTC.

This sequence joins TRBV6-1 and TRBJ1-1; D unclear. V dropped 2 bases and J dropped 3 bases, with 19 bases sitting between them. The CDR3 sequence is 17 residues long. From germline, CDR1 is MNHNS and CDR2 SASEGT. CDR3 protein: CASSEFTRGRRDTEAFF. In DNA form, the CDR3 reads TGTGCCAGCAGTGAATTTACAAGAGGACGTAGAGACACTGAAGCTTTCTTT.

This clone was found once. V gene TRBV7-9 combines with J gene TRBJ1-4; 7 nucleotides align to TRBD1. Germline lookup yields CDR1 SEHNR and CDR2 FQNEAQ (reference sequence). Unmatched junction bases numbered 3, after V lost 5 bases and J lost 0 bases. This CDR3 spans 15 amino acids. In nucleotides, the CDR3 is TGTGCCAGCAGCCCTGGACAGGCAACTAATGAAAAACTGTTTTTT. This codes for CASSPGQATNEKLFF.

The rearrangement joins TRBV20-1 to TRBJ2-5, with D uncertain. CDR3 size: 11 residues. Per the germline V gene, CDR1 is DFQATT and CDR2 is SNEGSKA (reference sequence). V was shortened by 2 bases and J by 2 bases, with 3 bases between the two germline ends. In nucleotides, the CDR3 is TGCAGTGCTAGACCGCAAGAGACCCAGTACTTC. Its protein is CSARPQETQYF.

The rearrangement joins TRBV2 to TRBJ1-1; D perhaps matches TRBD1 (6 bases). Germline V gene sequence: CDR1 SNHLY, CDR2 FYNNEI. CDR3 length: 14 residues. The ends were cut back, 5 bases at V and 6 bases at J, with 16 bases in the middle. The CDR3, as DNA: TGTGCCAGCAGTCCATGGGGGGGGCCTGCTGAAGCTTTCTTT. Its translation is CASSPWGGPAEAFF.

Written as DNA, the CDR3 is TGTGCCACCAGCAGAGTGCGCGGTGCGAACACCGGGGAGCTGTTTTTT. Protein product: CATSRVRGANTGELFF. This rearrangement joins TRBV15 to TRBJ2-2; D not certain. Germline CDR1 LNHNV, CDR2 YYDKDF (reference sequence). Trimming shortened V by 1 base and J by 0 bases, and 9 bases separated the two germline ends. The CDR3 extends over 16 amino acids.

V is TRBV5-1 and J is TRBJ1-1; no definite D call. Germline assignment: CDR1 SGHRS and CDR2 YFSETQ. The CDR3 length is 14 residues. V gave up 0 bases and J gave up 1 base, with 7 bases separating them. CDR3 sequence (DNA): TGCGCCAGCAGCTTGGAGGGCCCGAACACTGAAGCTTTCTTT. Translation: CASSLEGPNTEAFF.

J is TRBJ2-7 and V is TRBV7-6, with D possibly being TRBD1 (6 bases). The CDR3 totals 15 residues. The V gene lost 4 bases and the J gene lost 0 bases, with 13 bases spanning the gap. Germline V gives CDR1 SGHVS, CDR2 FNYEAQ. Here the CDR3 DNA reads TGTGCCAGCAGCTCGCAGGGGACCTTCTCCTACGAGCAGTACTTC. This translates into CASSSQGTFSYEQYF. The variable domain in full, completed from reference TRBV7-6 and TRBJ2-7, reads GAGVSQSPRYKVTKRGQDVALRCDPISGHVSLYWYRQALGQGPEFLTYFNYEAQQDKSGLPNDRFSAERPEGSISTLTIQRTEQRDSAMYRCASSSQGTFSYEQYFGPGTRLTVT.

This chain connects TRBV6-1 to TRBJ2-7; weak D call: TRBD1 (5 bases). The CDR3 loop spans 14 amino acids. Deletions cut 6 bases from V and 4 bases from J, with 16 bases between. CDR1 is MNHNS and CDR2 is SASEGT in the germline V gene. The CDR3 region has the DNA TGTGCCAGCAGAGTGGGGCAGCGCCTTTACGAGCAGTACTTC. Translation: CASRVGQRLYEQYF.

The chain carries TRBV30 and TRBJ2-1; 12 bases map to TRBD2. Germline V gives CDR1 GTSNPN, CDR2 SVGIG (reference sequence). The CDR3 is made up of 18 amino acids. With 2 bases clipped from V and 10 bases from J, the junction kept 18 bases outside the gene matches. The CDR3, as DNA: TGTGCCTGGAGTAAGCCGGGACTAGCGGGCTTTGGCGGTAGGGAGCAGTTCTTC. It is translated as CAWSKPGLAGFGGREQFF.

The V gene is TRBV9, the J gene TRBJ1-3; tentative D call: TRBD1 (6 bases). The CDR3 is made up of 15 amino acids. V was trimmed by 3 bases and J by 0 bases, leaving 10 bases between them. CDR1 and CDR2 (germline): SGDLS, YYNGEE. CDR3 sequence (DNA): TGTGCCAGCAGCGCGAGGGACATCTCTGGAAACACCATATATTTT. It translates to CASSARDISGNTIYF. Based on the CDR3 plus reference TRBV9 and TRBJ1-3, the full variable domain is DSGVTQTPKHLITATGQRVTLRCSPRSGDLSVYWYQQSLDQGLQFLIQYYNGEERAKGNILERFSAQQFPDLHSELNLSSLELGDSALYFCASSARDISGNTIYFGEGSWLTVV.

This clone is a singleton in its sample. This CDR3 reads CASSHIILAGRGDNEQFF. The DNA for the CDR3 is TGTGCCAGCAGTCACATCATCCTAGCGGGAAGGGGGGACAATGAGCAGTTCTTC. V and J are TRBV27 and TRBJ2-1, with 9 bases lining up with TRBD2. Germline loops: CDR1 MNHEY, CDR2 SMNVEV (reference sequence). The CDR3 has 18 amino acids. V lost 5 bases and J lost 5; bases outside the gene matches: 16.

The chain recombines TRBV9 with TRBJ1-5, with D possibly TRBD1 on 6 matching bases. Germline CDR1 is SGDLS and CDR2 is YYNGEE. V lost 7 bases, J lost 6 bases, and 17 bases lay in between. The CDR3 spans 14 residues. The CDR3 DNA follows: TGTGCCAGCGGTACTACAGGGAGCGGTCAGCCCCAGCATTTT. Its translation is CASGTTGSGQPQHF. Complete variable domain (other parts from reference TRBV9 and TRBJ1-5): DSGVTQTPKHLITATGQRVTLRCSPRSGDLSVYWYQQSLDQGLQFLIQYYNGEERAKGNILERFSAQQFPDLHSELNLSSLELGDSALYFCASGTTGSGQPQHFGDGTRLSIL.

The chain links TRBV5-1 to TRBJ2-7; 10 bases match TRBD1. V dropped 3 bases and J dropped 2; count of bases not matched to a gene: 8. Germline V gives CDR1 SGHRS, CDR2 YFSETQ. This CDR3 comprises 16 residues. CDR3 residues: CASSSPTGGVPYEQYF. CDR3 DNA: TGCGCCAGCAGCTCCCCGACAGGGGGCGTACCCTACGAGCAGTACTTC.